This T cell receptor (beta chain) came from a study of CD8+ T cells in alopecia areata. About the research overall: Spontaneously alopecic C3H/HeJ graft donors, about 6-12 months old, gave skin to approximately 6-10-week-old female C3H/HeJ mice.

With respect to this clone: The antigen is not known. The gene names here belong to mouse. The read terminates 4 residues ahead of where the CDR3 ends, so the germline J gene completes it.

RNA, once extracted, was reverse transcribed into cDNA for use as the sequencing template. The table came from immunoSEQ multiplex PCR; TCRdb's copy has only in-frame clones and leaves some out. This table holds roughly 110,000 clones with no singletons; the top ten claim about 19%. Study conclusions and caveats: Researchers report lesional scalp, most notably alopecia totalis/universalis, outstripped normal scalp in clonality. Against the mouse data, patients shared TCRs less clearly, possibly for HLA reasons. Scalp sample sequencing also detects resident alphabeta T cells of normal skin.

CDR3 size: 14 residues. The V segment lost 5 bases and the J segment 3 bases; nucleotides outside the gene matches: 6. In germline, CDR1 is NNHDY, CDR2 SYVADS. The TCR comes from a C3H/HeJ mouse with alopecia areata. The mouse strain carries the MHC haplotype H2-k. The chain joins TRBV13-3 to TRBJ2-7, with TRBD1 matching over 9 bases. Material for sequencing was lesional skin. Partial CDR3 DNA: TGTGCCAGCAGGTCCGGGACAGGGCTCTAT. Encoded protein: CASRSGTGLY. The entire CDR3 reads CASRSGTGLYEQYF.